This TCR beta chain was sequenced for a study of cytotoxic CD8 clonotypes in ibrutinib-treated CLL. Study summary: Among the samples, the mean was 255,043 productive templates and over 90,000 productive rearrangements.

J lost 2 bases, V lost 5 bases, and 3 bases had no gene match. The CDR3 consists of 15 residues. CDR1 is SEHNR, CDR2 FQNEAQ, per germline (reference sequence). Whole-study findings and limits: Starting clonality was above that of age-matched healthy donors and tracked circulating CD8+ T-cell counts. The times at which samples were taken varied between sustained-remission and progressing patients.

As to this clone: Its antigen is unidentified.

Sequencing used immunoSEQ multiplex PCR; TCRdb keeps in-frame clones, though not all of them. The sample holds approximately 92,000 clones, around 77% seen once. Sequencing used PBMCs, obtained after 24 months of ibrutinib treatment. The sequence came from a human donor with chronic lymphocytic leukemia. The rearrangement links TRBV7-9 to TRBJ1-5, with TRBD1 matching 10 bases. The CDR3 DNA is TGTGCCAGCAGCCGGGACAGGGGTGGCAATCAGCCCCAGCATTTT. It specifies CASSRDRGGNQPQHF.